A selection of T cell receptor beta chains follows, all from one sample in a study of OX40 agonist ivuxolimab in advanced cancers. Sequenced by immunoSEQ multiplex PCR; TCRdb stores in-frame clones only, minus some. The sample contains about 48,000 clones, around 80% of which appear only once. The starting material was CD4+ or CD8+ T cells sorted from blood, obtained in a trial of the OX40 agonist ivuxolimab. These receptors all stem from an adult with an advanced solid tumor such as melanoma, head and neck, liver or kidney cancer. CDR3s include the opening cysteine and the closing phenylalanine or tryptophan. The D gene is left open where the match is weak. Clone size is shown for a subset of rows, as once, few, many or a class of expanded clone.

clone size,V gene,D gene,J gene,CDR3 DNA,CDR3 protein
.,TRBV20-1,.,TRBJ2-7,TGCAGTGCCGGACCCGCCTACGAGCAGTACTTC,CSAGPAYEQYF
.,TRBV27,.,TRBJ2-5,TGTGCCAGCAGTTTAGGTGTCGGGTCGTACCAAGAGACCCAGTACTTC,CASSLGVGSYQETQYF
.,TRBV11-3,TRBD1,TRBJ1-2,TGTGCCAGCAGCCGGGACAGTTCGGTGGCCACCTTC,CASSRDSSVATF
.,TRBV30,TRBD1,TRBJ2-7,TGTGCCTGGAGTGACAGGGGCGAGCAGTACTTC,CAWSDRGEQYF
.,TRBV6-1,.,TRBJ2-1,TGTGCCAGCTCTGGGACAAACTACAATGAGCAGTTCTTC,CASSGTNYNEQFF
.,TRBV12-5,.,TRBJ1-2,TGTGCTAGTGGTCCAGCCCTCTATGGCTACACCTTC,CASGPALYGYTF
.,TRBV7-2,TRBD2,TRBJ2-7,TGTGCCAGCAGCCCGCGGACTAGCGGGACCTACGAGCAGTACTTC,CASSPRTSGTYEQYF
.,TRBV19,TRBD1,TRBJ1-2,TGTGCCAGTCACAAACCGGGACAGGAGTTCTATGGCTACACCTTC,CASHKPGQEFYGYTF
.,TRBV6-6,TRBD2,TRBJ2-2,TGTGCCAGCACCTGGACTAGCGGGAACACCGGGGAGCTGTTTTTT,CASTWTSGNTGELFF
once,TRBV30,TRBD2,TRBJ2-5,TGTGCCTGGACTAGCGGGAGTGGTTACTATGAGACCCAGTACTTC,CAWTSGSGYYETQYF
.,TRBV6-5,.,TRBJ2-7,TGTGCCAGCAGTTTCACTACAGGGTGGGACGAGCAGTACTTC,CASSFTTGWDEQYF
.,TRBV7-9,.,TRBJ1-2,TGTGCCAGCAGCTTGGGGGGGCGCTCCTATGGCTACACCTTC,CASSLGGRSYGYTF
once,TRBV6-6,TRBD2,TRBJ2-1,TGTGCCAGCAGCGGGACTAGCGGGCTGAAAGTTGGGCAGTTCTTC,CASSGTSGLKVGQFF
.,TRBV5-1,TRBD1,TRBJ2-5,TGCGCCAGCAGCTTAGGTGGGACAGGGCAAGAGACCCAGTACTTC,CASSLGGTGQETQYF
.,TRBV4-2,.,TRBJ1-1,TGTGCCAGCAGCCAAGATCGGCGAATGAACACTGAAGCTTTCTTT,CASSQDRRMNTEAFF
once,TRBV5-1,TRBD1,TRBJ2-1,TGCGCCAGCAGCGCCATAGGGACAGGGATCAATGAGCAGTTCTTC,CASSAIGTGINEQFF
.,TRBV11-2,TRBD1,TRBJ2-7,TGTGCCAGCAGCCCCAGGCGACAGGGGTTGTACGAGCAGTACTTC,CASSPRRQGLYEQYF
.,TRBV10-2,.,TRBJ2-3,TGCGCCAGCAGTGGTTCGGCCCAGGGAACAGATACGCAGTATTTT,CASSGSAQGTDTQYF
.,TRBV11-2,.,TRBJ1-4,TGTGCCAGCAGCTTCGGTAATGCTAATGAAAAACTGTTTTTT,CASSFGNANEKLFF
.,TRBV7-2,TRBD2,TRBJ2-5,TGTGCCAGCAGCTCGGTGACTAGCGGGAGTTCTGAGACCCAGTACTTC,CASSSVTSGSSETQYF
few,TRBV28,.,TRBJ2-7,TGTGCCAGCAGTTCCCCTTACGAGCAGTACTTC,CASSSPYEQYF
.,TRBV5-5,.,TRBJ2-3,TGTGCCAGCAGCCTATGGGGAGGCACAGATACGCAGTATTTT,CASSLWGGTDTQYF
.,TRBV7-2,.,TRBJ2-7,TGTGCCAGCAGCTCCTCCTCCCGACTATCCTACGAGCAGTACTTC,CASSSSSRLSYEQYF
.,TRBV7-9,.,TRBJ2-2,TGTGCCAGCAGCTACCTGACCGGGGAGCTGTTTTTT,CASSYLTGELFF
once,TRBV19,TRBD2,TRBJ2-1,TGTGCCAGTAGAGGACTAGCTTTGAGCTCCTACAATGAGCAGTTCTTC,CASRGLALSSYNEQFF
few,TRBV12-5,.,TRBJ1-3,TGTGCTTCTTCCGGGACAACTGGAAACACCATATATTTT,CASSGTTGNTIYF
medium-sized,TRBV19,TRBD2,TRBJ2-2,TGTGCCAGTAGTATTGGGAGGGTCGCCGGGGAGCTGTTTTTT,CASSIGRVAGELFF
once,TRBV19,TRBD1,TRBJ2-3,TGTGCCAGTAGTACCGGGACAGGGTGGGACACAGATACGCAGTATTTT,CASSTGTGWDTDTQYF
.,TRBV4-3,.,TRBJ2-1,TGCGCCAGCAGCCAAGAACGGTGGGGGGTCTACAATGAGCAGTTCTTC,CASSQERWGVYNEQFF
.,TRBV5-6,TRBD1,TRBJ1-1,TGTGCCAGCAGCTTTGTCGGGACAGTGAACCCTGAAGCTTTCTTT,CASSFVGTVNPEAFF
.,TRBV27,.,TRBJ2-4,TGTGCCAGCAGTGGATCATCAGGGTTTATAAACATTCAGTACTTC,CASSGSSGFINIQYF
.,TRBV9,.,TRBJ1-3,TGTGCCAGCAGCGTTCTCGTAGGGGGGGCTGGAAACACCATATATTTT,CASSVLVGGAGNTIYF
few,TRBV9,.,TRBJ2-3,TGTGCCAGCAGCGTAGACGAGGCTGATACGCAGTATTTT,CASSVDEADTQYF
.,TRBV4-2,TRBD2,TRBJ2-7,TGTGCCAGCAGCCAAGGGGGGGGACTAGCAGGGTACGAGCAGTACTTC,CASSQGGGLAGYEQYF
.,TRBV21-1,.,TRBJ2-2,TGTGCCAGCAGCAAATGGACAGGGGCGGGGGAGAGCGGGGAGCTGTTTTTT,CASSKWTGAGESGELFF
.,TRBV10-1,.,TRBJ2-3,TGCGCCAGCAGTGATACTCGTACTAGCACAGATACGCAGTATTTT,CASSDTRTSTDTQYF
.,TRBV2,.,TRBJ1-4,TGTGCCAGCAGTGAGGGTCACAGTCCCGGAGGTGAAAAACTGTTTTTT,CASSEGHSPGGEKLFF
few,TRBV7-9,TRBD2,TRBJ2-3,TGTGCCAGCAGTTTTAAGCGGGAAAGCGAGTATTTT,CASSFKRESEYF
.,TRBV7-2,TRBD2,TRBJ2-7,TGTGCCAGCAGCTATCTAGCGGGAGCGGACGAGCAGTACTTC,CASSYLAGADEQYF
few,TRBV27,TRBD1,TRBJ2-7,TGTGCCAGCAGTTTATGGCTGGACAGGGAACAGTACTTC,CASSLWLDREQYF
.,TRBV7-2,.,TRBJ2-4,TGTGCCAGCAGCTTAGACCGAGCAAAAAACATTCAGTACTTC,CASSLDRAKNIQYF
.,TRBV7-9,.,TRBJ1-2,TGTGCCAGCAGCTTAGCGCGGGCAGCCGCTGCTTACACCTTC,CASSLARAAAAYTF
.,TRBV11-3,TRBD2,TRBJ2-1,TGTGCCAGCAGCTTAGGTACGGGAGGGTGGATTGAGCAGTTCTTC,CASSLGTGGWIEQFF
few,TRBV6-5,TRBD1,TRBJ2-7,TGTGCCAGCAATCCGGGACAGGGGATCAACGAGCAGTACTTC,CASNPGQGINEQYF
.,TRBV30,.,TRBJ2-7,TGTGCCTGGAGGGACAGACACGAGCAGTACTTC,CAWRDRHEQYF
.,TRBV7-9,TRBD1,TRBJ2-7,TGTGCCAGCAGCTTAGTTACAACCGGGACAGGGGACGGCGAGCAGTACTTC,CASSLVTTGTGDGEQYF
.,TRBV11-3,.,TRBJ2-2,TGTGCCAGCAGCTTCGAAACCGGGGAGCTGTTTTTT,CASSFETGELFF
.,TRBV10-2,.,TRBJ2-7,TGCGCCACAAGCAAATACTCGGGGATATACGAGCAGTACTTC,CATSKYSGIYEQYF
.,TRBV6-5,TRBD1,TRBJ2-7,TGTGCCAGCAGTTACTCACAGGGGCACTACGAGCAGTACTTC,CASSYSQGHYEQYF
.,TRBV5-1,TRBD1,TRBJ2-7,TGCGCCAGCAACCTCCCGGGACAGGGTCTCGGCGAGCAGTACTTC,CASNLPGQGLGEQYF
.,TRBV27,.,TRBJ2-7,TGTGCCAACGGGGGACCCACCTACGAGCAGTACTTC,CANGGPTYEQYF
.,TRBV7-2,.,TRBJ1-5,TGTGCCAGCAGCACCAAGATAGGGAGAAATCAGCCCCAGCATTTT,CASSTKIGRNQPQHF